This TCR beta chain derives from a study of OX40 agonist ivuxolimab in advanced cancers. Study-level background: Earlier treatment with anti-PD-1, anti-PD-L1 or anti-CTLA-4 was permitted, and over 35% had received some.

V lost 11 bases to trimming and J lost 8 bases; unmatched junction nucleotides: 9. In germline, CDR1 is SGHDN, CDR2 FVKESK. The CDR3 runs 14 residues. Excluded were patients having autoimmune disease history or systemic immunosuppression. Blood was sampled at baseline, cycle 4 day 1, and cycle 7 day 1. Measured with immunoSEQ multiplex PCR; TCRdb has only the in-frame clones, and not every one. The sample carries 35,000 to 45,000 clones, around 87% recorded once. The receptor was isolated from an adult with an advanced solid tumor such as melanoma, head and neck, liver or kidney cancer. V usage is TRBV14 and J usage is TRBJ2-1; 13 bases agree with TRBD2. Specimen: CD4+ or CD8+ T cells sorted from blood, collected in a trial of the OX40 agonist ivuxolimab. The CDR3 DNA reads as TGTGCCTGGAGTGGACTAGCGGGAGACGATGAGCAGTTCTTC. It specifies CAWSGLAGDDEQFF.